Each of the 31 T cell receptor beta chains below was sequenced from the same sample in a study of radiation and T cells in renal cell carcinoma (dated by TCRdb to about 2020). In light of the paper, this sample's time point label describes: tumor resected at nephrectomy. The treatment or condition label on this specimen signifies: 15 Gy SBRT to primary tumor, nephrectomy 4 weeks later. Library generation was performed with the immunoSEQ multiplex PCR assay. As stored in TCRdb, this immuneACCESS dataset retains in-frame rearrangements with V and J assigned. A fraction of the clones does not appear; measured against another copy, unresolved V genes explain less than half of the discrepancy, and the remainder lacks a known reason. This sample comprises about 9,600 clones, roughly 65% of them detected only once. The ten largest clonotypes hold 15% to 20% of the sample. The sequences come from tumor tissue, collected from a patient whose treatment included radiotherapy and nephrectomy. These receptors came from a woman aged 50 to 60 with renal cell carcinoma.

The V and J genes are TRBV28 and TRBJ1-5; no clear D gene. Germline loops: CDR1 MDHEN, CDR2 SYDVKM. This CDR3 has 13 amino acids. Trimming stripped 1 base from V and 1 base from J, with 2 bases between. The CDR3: CASSLSSNQPQHF. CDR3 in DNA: TGTGCCAGCAGTTTATCCAGCAATCAGCCCCAGCATTTT.

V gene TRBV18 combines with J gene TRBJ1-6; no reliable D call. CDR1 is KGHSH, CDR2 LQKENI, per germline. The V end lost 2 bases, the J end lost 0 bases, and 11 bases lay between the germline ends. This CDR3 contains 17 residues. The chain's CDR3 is CASSPTAVSSYNSPLHF. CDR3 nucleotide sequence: TGTGCCAGCTCACCAACGGCAGTGAGCTCCTATAATTCACCCCTCCACTTT.

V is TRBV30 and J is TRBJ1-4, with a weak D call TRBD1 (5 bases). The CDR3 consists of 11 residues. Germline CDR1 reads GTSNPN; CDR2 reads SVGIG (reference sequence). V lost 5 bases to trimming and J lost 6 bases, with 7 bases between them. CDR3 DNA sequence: TGTGCCTGGGCGGGGGATGAAAAACTGTTTTTT. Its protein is CAWAGDEKLFF.

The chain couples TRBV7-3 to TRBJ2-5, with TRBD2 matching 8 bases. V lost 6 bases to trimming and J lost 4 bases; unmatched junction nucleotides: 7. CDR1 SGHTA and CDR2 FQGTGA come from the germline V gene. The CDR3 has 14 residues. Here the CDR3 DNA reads TGTGCCAGCAGTCTGACTAGCGCCGGAGAGACCCAGTACTTC. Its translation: CASSLTSAGETQYF.

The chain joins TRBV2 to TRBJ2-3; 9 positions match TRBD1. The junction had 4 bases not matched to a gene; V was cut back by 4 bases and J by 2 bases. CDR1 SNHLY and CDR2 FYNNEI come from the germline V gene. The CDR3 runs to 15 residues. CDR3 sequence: CASSAGTGITDTQYF. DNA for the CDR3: TGTGCCAGCAGTGCCGGGACAGGGATCACAGATACGCAGTATTTT.

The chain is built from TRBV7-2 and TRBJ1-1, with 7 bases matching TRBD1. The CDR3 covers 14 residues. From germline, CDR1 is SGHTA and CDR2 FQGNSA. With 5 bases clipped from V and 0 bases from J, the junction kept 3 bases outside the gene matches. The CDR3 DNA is TGTGCCAGCAGCCCCGGGACAGTGAACACTGAAGCTTTCTTT. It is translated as CASSPGTVNTEAFF.

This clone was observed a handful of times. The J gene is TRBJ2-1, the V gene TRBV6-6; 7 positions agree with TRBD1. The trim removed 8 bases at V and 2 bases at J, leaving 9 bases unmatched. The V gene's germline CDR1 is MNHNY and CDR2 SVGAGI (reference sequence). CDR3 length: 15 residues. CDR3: CASRGGGFAYNEQFF. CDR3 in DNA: TGTGCCAGCCGAGGGGGCGGCTTCGCCTACAATGAGCAGTTCTTC.

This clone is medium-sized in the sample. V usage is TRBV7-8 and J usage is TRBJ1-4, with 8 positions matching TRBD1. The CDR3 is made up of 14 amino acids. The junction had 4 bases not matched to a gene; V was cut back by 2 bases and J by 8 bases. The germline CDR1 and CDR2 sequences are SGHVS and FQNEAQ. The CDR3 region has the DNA TGTGCCAGCAGCTTACAGGGGACAGGCGAAAAACTGTTTTTT. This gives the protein CASSLQGTGEKLFF.

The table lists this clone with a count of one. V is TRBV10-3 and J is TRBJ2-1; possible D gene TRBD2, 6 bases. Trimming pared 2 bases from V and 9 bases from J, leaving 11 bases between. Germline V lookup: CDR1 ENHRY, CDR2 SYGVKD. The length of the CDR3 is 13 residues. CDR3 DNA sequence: TGTGCCATCAGTGAGATGGAGGGTAGTGAGCAGTTCTTC. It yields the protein CAISEMEGSEQFF.

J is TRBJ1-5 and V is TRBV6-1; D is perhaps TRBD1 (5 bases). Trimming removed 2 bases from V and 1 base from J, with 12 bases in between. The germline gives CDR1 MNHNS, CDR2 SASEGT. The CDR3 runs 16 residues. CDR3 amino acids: CASSEQAGGSNQPQHF. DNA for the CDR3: TGTGCCAGCAGTGAACAGGCCGGGGGAAGCAATCAGCCCCAGCATTTT.

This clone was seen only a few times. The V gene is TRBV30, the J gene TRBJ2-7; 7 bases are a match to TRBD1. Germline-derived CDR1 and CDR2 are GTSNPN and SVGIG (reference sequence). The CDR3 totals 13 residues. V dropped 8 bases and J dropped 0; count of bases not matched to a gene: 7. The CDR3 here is CATDRVISYEQYF. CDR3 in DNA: TGTGCCACCGACAGGGTTATCTCCTACGAGCAGTACTTC.

The CDR3 region is CASSAPGQGIDEQYF. In DNA, the CDR3 is TGTGCCAGCAGCGCACCGGGACAGGGAATCGACGAGCAGTACTTC. This sequence joins TRBV7-9 and TRBJ2-7; 9 bases are a match to TRBD1. This CDR3 has 15 amino acids. The germline CDR1 and CDR2 sequences are SEHNR and FQNEAQ (reference sequence). After removal of 5 bases from V and 5 bases from J, the junction contained 10 bases not matched to a gene.

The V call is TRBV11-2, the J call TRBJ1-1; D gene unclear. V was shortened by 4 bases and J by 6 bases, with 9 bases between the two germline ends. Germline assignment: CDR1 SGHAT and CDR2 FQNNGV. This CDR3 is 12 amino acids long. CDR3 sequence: CASSWVPSEAFF. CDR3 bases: TGTGCCAGCAGCTGGGTACCGTCTGAAGCTTTCTTT.

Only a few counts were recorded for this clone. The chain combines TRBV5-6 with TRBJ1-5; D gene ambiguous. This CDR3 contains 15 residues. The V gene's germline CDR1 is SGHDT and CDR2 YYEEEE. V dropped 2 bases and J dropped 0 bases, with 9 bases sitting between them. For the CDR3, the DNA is TGTGCCAGCAGCTTAGGTGGGTATAGCAATCAGCCCCAGCATTTT. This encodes CASSLGGYSNQPQHF. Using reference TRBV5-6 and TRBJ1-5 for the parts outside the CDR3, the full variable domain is DAGVTQSPTHLIKTRGQQVTLRCSPKSGHDTVSWYQQALGQGPQFIFQYYEEEERQRGNFPDRFSGHQFPNYSSELNVNALLLGDSALYLCASSLGGYSNQPQHFGDGTRLSIL.

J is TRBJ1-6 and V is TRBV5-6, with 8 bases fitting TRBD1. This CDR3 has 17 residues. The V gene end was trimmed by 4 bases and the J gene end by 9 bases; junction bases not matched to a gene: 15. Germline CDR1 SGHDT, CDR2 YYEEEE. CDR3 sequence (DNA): TGTGCCAGCAGCCCCAGGGGGCAAGGGGTCTTGGGTTCACCCCTCCACTTT. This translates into CASSPRGQGVLGSPLHF.

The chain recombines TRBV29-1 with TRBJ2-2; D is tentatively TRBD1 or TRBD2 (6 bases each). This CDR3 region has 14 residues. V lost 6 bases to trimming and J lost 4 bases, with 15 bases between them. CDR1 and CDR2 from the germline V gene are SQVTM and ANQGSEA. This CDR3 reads CSVARGPGTGELFF. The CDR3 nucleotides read TGCAGCGTGGCCCGGGGGCCGGGCACCGGGGAGCTGTTTTTT.

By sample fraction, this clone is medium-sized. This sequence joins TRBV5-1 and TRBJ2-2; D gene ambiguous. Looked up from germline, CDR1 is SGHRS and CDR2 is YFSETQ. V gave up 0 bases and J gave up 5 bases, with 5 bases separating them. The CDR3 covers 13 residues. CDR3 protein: CASSLAWTGELFF. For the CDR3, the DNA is TGCGCCAGCAGCTTGGCCTGGACCGGGGAGCTGTTTTTT.

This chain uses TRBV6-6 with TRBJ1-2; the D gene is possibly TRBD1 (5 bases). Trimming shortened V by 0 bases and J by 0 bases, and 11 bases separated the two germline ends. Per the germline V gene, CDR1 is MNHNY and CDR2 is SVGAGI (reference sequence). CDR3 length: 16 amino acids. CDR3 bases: TGTGCCAGCAGTTACTCGGAGGGAGGGGCTAACTATGGCTACACCTTC. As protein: CASSYSEGGANYGYTF.

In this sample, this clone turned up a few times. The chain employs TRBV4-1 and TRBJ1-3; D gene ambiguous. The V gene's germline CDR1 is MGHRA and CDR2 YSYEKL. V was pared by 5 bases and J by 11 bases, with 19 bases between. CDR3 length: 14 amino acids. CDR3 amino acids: CASSLQPEGRSIYF. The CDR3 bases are TGCGCCAGCAGCTTACAACCAGAAGGGCGGTCCATATATTTT.

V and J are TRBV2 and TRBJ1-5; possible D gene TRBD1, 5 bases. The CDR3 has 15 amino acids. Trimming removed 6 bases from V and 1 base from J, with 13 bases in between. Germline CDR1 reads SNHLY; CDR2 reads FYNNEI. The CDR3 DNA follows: TGTGCCAGCAGCAAACCGGGGGGAAGCAATCAGCCCCAGCATTTT. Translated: CASSKPGGSNQPQHF.

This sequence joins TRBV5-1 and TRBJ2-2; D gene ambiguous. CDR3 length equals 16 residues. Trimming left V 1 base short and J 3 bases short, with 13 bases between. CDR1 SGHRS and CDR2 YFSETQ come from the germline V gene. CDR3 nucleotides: TGCGCCAGCAGCTTGTTCCCAGGAAGGGACACCGGGGAGCTGTTTTTT. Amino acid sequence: CASSLFPGRDTGELFF.

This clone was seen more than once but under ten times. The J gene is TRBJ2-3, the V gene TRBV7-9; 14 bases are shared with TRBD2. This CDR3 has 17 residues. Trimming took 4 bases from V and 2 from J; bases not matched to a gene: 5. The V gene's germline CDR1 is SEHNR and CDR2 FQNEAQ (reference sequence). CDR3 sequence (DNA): TGTGCCAGCAGCTCCGGACTAGCGGGAGGACCCACAGATACGCAGTATTTT. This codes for CASSSGLAGGPTDTQYF.

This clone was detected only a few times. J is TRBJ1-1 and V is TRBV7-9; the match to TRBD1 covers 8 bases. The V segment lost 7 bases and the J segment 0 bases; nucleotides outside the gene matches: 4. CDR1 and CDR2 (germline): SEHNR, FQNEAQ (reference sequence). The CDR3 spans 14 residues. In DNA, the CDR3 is TGTGCCAGCACACGACAGGGGATGAACACTGAAGCTTTCTTT. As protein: CASTRQGMNTEAFF.

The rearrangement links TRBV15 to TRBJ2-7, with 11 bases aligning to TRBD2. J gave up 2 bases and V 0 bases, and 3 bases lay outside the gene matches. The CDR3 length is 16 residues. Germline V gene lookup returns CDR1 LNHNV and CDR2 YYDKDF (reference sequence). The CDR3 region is CATSRDALAGAYEQYF. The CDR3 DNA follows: TGTGCCACCAGCAGAGATGCACTAGCGGGAGCCTACGAGCAGTACTTC. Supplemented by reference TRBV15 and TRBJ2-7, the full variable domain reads DAMVIQNPRYQVTQFGKPVTLSCSQTLNHNVMYWYQQKSSQAPKLLFHYYDKDFNNEADTPDNFQSRRPNTSFCFLDIRSPGLGDTAMYLCATSRDALAGAYEQYFGPGTRLTVT.

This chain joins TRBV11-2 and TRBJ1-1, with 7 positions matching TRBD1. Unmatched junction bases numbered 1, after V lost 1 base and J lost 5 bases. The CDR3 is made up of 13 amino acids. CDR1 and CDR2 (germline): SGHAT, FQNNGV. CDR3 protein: CASSLARGTEAFF. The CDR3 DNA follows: TGTGCCAGCAGCTTAGCCAGGGGGACTGAAGCTTTCTTT.

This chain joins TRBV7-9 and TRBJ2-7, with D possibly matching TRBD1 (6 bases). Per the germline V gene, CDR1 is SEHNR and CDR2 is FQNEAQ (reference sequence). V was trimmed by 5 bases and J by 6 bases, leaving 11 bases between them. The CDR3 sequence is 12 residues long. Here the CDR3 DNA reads TGTGCCAGCAGCCCACAGGGCGGCGAGCAGTACTTC. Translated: CASSPQGGEQYF.

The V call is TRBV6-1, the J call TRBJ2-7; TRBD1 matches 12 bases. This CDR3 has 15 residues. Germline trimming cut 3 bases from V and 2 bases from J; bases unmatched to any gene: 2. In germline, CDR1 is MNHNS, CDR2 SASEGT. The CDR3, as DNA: TGTGCCAGCAGTGACCGGGACAGGGGGCCCTACGAGCAGTACTTC. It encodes CASSDRDRGPYEQYF.

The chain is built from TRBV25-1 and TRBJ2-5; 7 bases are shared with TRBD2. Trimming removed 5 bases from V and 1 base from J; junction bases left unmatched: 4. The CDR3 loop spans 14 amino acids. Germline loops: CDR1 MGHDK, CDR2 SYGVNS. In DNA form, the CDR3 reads TGTGCCAGCAGTTTCGGGGGGTTCCAAGAGACCCAGTACTTC. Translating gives CASSFGGFQETQYF.

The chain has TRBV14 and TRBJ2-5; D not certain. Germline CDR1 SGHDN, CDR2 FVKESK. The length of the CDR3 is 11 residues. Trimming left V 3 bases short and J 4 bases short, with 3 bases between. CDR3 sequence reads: CASSQLETQYF. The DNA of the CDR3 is TGTGCCAGCAGCCAGTTAGAGACCCAGTACTTC. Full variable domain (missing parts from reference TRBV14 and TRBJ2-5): EAGVTQFPSHSVIEKGQTVTLRCDPISGHDNLYWYRRVMGKEIKFLLHFVKESKQDESGMPNNRFLAERTGGTYSTLKVQPAELEDSGVYFCASSQLETQYFGPGTRLLVL.

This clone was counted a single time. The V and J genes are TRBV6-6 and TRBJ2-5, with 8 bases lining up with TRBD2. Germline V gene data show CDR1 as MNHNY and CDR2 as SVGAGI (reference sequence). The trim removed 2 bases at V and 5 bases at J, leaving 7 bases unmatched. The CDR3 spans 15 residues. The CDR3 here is CASSYLTGGRETQYF. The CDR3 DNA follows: TGTGCCAGCAGTTACCTAACGGGGGGGAGGGAGACCCAGTACTTC.

The DNA for the CDR3 is TGTGCCAGCAGCTTAAGTGCGGGACGAAAGCAGTACTTC. Protein sequence: CASSLSAGRKQYF. The chain carries TRBV7-9 and TRBJ2-7; tentatively, D is TRBD2 (6 bases). The CDR3 extends over 13 amino acids. V lost 2 bases and J lost 8, with 13 bases in between. Germline V CDR1 and CDR2: SEHNR, FQNEAQ (reference sequence).